This TCR beta chain was sequenced during a study of T cells in Graves' hyperthyroidism and ophthalmopathy. Study-wide findings and caveats: Blood samples included most of the expanded thyroid clonotypes exceeding 0.001. In the analysis, a 13 V-J model separated ophthalmopathy from stable hyperthyroidism.

Lactation, pregnancy, other autoimmune disease or uncontrolled infection led to exclusion of patients. Concerning this clonotype: The antigen remains unidentified.

Germline CDR1 SNHLY, CDR2 FYNNEI. Trimming left V 9 bases short and J 4 bases short, with 15 bases between. The CDR3 is 13 amino acids. Authors of the study amplified TCR beta CDR3 regions from RNA transcripts. The TCR CDR3 was amplified in a first-round RT-PCR using the HTBI primer set. TCRdb itself ran the multiplex PCR reads through MiXCR, one entry per CDR3 protein. This sample has 500,000 to 650,000 distinct CDR3 sequences, with over 35% found just once. The J gene is TRBJ2-5, the V gene TRBV2; TRBD2 is a possible D gene (6 bases). This clonotype was obtained from an adult woman with Graves' disease, either hyperthyroidism or ophthalmopathy (not recorded which). The sequenced sample consisted of peripheral blood or thyroid tissue (not recorded which). The CDR3 region is CASDGSTGETQYF. The CDR3 bases are TGTGCCAGTGACGGGAGTACGGGAGAGACCCAGTACTTC.